One T cell receptor (beta chain) is described in this entry. With V trimmed by 1 base and J by 2 bases, 4 bases remained unmatched. CDR3 length: 15 residues. Germline CDR1 MDHEN, CDR2 SYDVKM. The data stem from a study of blood T cell repertoires in COVID-19. Study-wide context: PBMCs, B-cell-depleted T cells, or T cells were the source of the cDNA or gDNA that made up the material.

Seattle participants joined during active infection and were tracked over time. In the study's own analysis: It was from reference gene primer amplification that nucleated cell counts were estimated. Sequencing was performed with immunoSEQ multiplex PCR; in TCRdb, only in-frame clones are kept and a portion is missing. V and J calls and clone size are those listed in that table; D and trimming were worked out from the DNA. The sample consists of more than 300,000 clones, 85% to 90% of them appearing once. Sample: peripheral blood. J is TRBJ2-7 and V is TRBV28; 8 bases are a match to TRBD1. The TCR was taken from a woman aged 40 to 50 with COVID-19, enrolled during active disease. CDR3 coding DNA: TGTGCCAGCAGTTTATCCGCAGGGGGCCCCTACGAGCAGTACTTC. As protein: CASSLSAGGPYEQYF. The full variable domain, completed using reference TRBV28 and TRBJ2-7, is DVKVTQSSRYLVKRTGEKVFLECVQDMDHENMFWYRQDPGLGLRLIYFSYDVKMKEKGDIPEGYSVSREKKERFSLILESASTNQTSMYLCASSLSAGGPYEQYFGPGTRLTVT.